These T cell receptor beta chains were read from a single sample in a study of blood T cell repertoires in COVID-19. Here immunoSEQ multiplex PCR was the method, and the copy in TCRdb shows in-frame clones only, minus some. Here the sample spans approximately 230,000 clones, approximately 90% being singletons. The sample comprised PBMCs or T cells enriched from blood (not recorded which). All receptors derive from a woman under 40 who had recovered from COVID-19. CDR3s include the opening cysteine and the closing phenylalanine or tryptophan. D genes are given only for firm matches. Clone size is shown for a subset of rows, as once, few, many or a class of expanded clone.

v_call	clone_size	j_call	d_call	cdr3_aa	cdr3_nt
TRBV7-6	.	TRBJ1-1	TRBD1	CASSPLTGGATEAFF	TGTGCCAGCAGCCCACTGACAGGGGGCGCGACTGAAGCTTTCTTT
TRBV28	.	TRBJ1-4	.	CASLSGTNEKLFF	TGTGCCAGTCTTTCAGGGACTAATGAAAAACTGTTTTTT
TRBV11-3	.	TRBJ2-1	TRBD2	CASSLEAGGYNEQFF	TGTGCCAGCAGCTTAGAAGCGGGAGGGTATAATGAGCAGTTCTTC
TRBV3-1/TRBV3-2	.	TRBJ1-5	.	CASSQDAVNQPQHF	TGTGCCAGCAGCCAAGATGCGGTAAATCAGCCCCAGCATTTT
TRBV7-3	.	TRBJ1-1	.	CASSLTLESPLFF	TGTGCCAGCAGCTTAACGTTAGAGAGCCCGCTATTCTTT
TRBV30	.	TRBJ1-1	.	CAWSSRALEAFF	TGTGCCTGGAGTTCGAGGGCTTTGGAAGCTTTCTTT
TRBV6-5	.	TRBJ1-5	TRBD1	CASRGQGVEPQHF	TGTGCCAGCAGAGGACAGGGCGTGGAGCCCCAGCATTTT
TRBV6-2/TRBV6-3	.	TRBJ1-1	.	CASSPITGTPVTEAFF	TGTGCCAGCAGCCCAATTACCGGGACACCGGTCACCGAAGCTTTCTTT
TRBV28	.	TRBJ1-3	TRBD1	CASSQNQGAPGNTIYF	TGTGCCAGCAGCCAAAATCAGGGGGCACCTGGAAACACCATATATTTT
TRBV7-4	once	TRBJ2-2	TRBD2	CASSSLSGSGRNTGELFF	TGTGCCAGCAGCTCCCTGAGCGGGAGCGGGAGGAACACCGGGGAGCTGTTTTTT
TRBV6-5	.	TRBJ2-1	.	CASSYDRTYNEQFF	TGTGCCAGCAGTTACGACAGGACCTACAATGAGCAGTTCTTC
TRBV11-2	.	TRBJ2-7	.	CASVLVQGSYEQYF	TGTGCCAGCGTCCTCGTCCAGGGCTCCTACGAGCAGTACTTC
TRBV30	.	TRBJ1-2	TRBD1	CAWFEGTGFGGYTF	TGTGCCTGGTTTGAAGGGACAGGGTTTGGCGGCTACACCTTC
TRBV5-4	.	TRBJ2-1	TRBD2	CASSLPSGRANYNEQFF	TGTGCCAGCAGCTTGCCCAGCGGGAGGGCGAACTACAATGAGCAGTTCTTC
TRBV19	.	TRBJ2-3	.	CASSIRETSTDTQYF	TGTGCCAGTAGCATACGGGAGACTAGCACAGATACGCAGTATTTT
TRBV6-6	.	TRBJ1-1	TRBD1	CASSTGGLNTEAFF	TGTGCCAGCAGTACAGGGGGCCTGAACACTGAAGCTTTCTTT
TRBV7-2	once	TRBJ2-7	TRBD2	CASSSTSGSYEQYF	TGTGCCAGCAGCTCTACTAGCGGGAGTTACGAGCAGTACTTC
TRBV6-5	.	TRBJ2-7	.	CASTDTTYEQYF	TGTGCCAGCACCGACACCACCTACGAGCAGTACTTC
TRBV18	.	TRBJ1-4	TRBD1	CASSRDTGVEEKLFF	TGTGCCAGCTCCCGCGATACAGGGGTTGAAGAAAAACTGTTTTTT
TRBV7-2	.	TRBJ2-7	.	CASSVDLALYEQYF	TGTGCCAGCAGCGTAGACCTAGCGCTCTACGAGCAGTACTTC
TRBV7-9	.	TRBJ1-4	TRBD1	CASSSGQKGEKLFF	TGTGCCAGCAGCTCGGGACAGAAAGGGGAAAAACTGTTTTTT
TRBV5-8	once	TRBJ2-2	TRBD1	CASSFLRQGAGELFF	TGTGCCAGCAGCTTCTTGCGACAGGGGGCCGGGGAGCTGTTTTTT
TRBV4-2	.	TRBJ2-7	TRBD2	CASSQEGTSERSYEQYF	TGTGCCAGCAGCCAAGAGGGGACTAGCGAGCGGTCCTACGAGCAGTACTTC
TRBV28	.	TRBJ1-5	TRBD1	CASSPTGGAQPQHF	TGTGCCAGCAGTCCTACAGGGGGCGCCCAGCCCCAGCATTTT
TRBV7-3	.	TRBJ2-1	.	CASSPDMSSYNEQFF	TGTGCCAGCAGCCCGGACATGAGCTCCTACAATGAGCAGTTCTTC
TRBV6-4	few	TRBJ2-3	TRBD1	CASSDSQGADTQYF	TGTGCCAGCAGTGACTCGCAGGGGGCAGATACGCAGTATTTT
TRBV28	.	TRBJ2-3	.	CASSFPGQIDTQYF	TGTGCCAGCAGTTTTCCCGGACAAATTGATACGCAGTATTTT
TRBV7-7	.	TRBJ2-2	.	CASSLELGELFF	TGTGCTAGCAGTCTAGAGCTCGGGGAGCTGTTTTTT
TRBV6-1	.	TRBJ1-5	TRBD1	CASSEDHRGHQPQHF	TGTGCCAGCAGTGAAGATCACAGGGGGCATCAGCCCCAGCATTTT
TRBV9	.	TRBJ2-2	.	CASSVEVAESTGELFF	TGTGCCAGCAGCGTAGAAGTAGCGGAGAGCACCGGGGAGCTGTTTTTT
TRBV5-1	.	TRBJ2-7	.	CASRSGHFEQYF	TGCGCCAGCAGGTCGGGACATTTCGAGCAGTACTTC
TRBV4-3	.	TRBJ2-1	TRBD2	CASSSRRGLALYNEQFF	TGCGCCAGCAGCTCTCGCAGGGGACTAGCCCTTTACAATGAGCAGTTCTTC
TRBV29-1	.	TRBJ1-2	TRBD1	CSATGTGSEGYTF	TGCAGCGCTACCGGGACAGGGAGCGAGGGCTACACCTTC